One and the same sample provided the 17 T cell receptor beta chains below, sequenced in a study of control samples from healthy donors and cancer patients (TCRdb year 2020). Libraries were prepared through the immunoSEQ multiplex PCR assay. The table was pulled from immuneACCESS by TCRdb, which kept in-frame rearrangements only. Such tables lose some clones; where checked, under half of the loss comes from unresolved V genes, and the rest has no known cause. The sample table shows just over 150,000 clones, and roughly 90% are seen once. The ten largest clones represent 9.5% to 15% of the sample. Sequencing used blood. These receptor sequences come from a man aged 25-40 years in good health.

The gene calls are TRBV7-9 and TRBJ2-1; no reliable D call. From germline, CDR1 is SEHNR and CDR2 FQNEAQ (reference sequence). This CDR3 is 13 amino acids long. V was trimmed by 1 base and J by 5 bases, leaving 6 bases between them. CDR3: CASSLGSHNEQFF. The CDR3 DNA reads as TGTGCCAGCAGCTTAGGCAGTCACAATGAGCAGTTCTTC.

A remark on this clone: This specimen includes other DNA sequences encoding the same CDR3. The chain is built from TRBV6-5 and TRBJ1-1; weak D call: TRBD1 (5 bases). The V end was cut by 6 bases, the J end by 1 base, with 9 bases between. This CDR3 is built from 13 residues. Germline V gene lookup returns CDR1 MNHEY and CDR2 SVGAGI. CDR3 DNA sequence: TGTGCCAGCAGCCTCGACAGGAACACTGAAGCTTTCTTT. Residues: CASSLDRNTEAFF.

This clone was seen a few times. The chain employs TRBV13 and TRBJ2-5; TRBD2 agrees at 14 bases. There are 17 residues in the CDR3. Germline V gene data show CDR1 as PRHDT and CDR2 as FYEKMQ (reference sequence). V was clipped by 5 bases and J by 5 bases; unmatched bases: 10. In DNA, the CDR3 is TGTGCCAGCAGCGGACGGACTAGCGGGGGGTCGTTGGAGACCCAGTACTTC. This codes for CASSGRTSGGSLETQYF.

The table lists this clone with a few counts. The chain recombines TRBV19 with TRBJ1-5; 9 positions agree with TRBD1. From germline, CDR1 is LNHDA and CDR2 SQIVND (reference sequence). The V and J ends lost 5 bases and 6 bases, in that order; junction bases with no gene match: 11. The CDR3 length is 16 residues. The CDR3 nucleotides read TGTGCCAGTAGTTCGACCCGGGACAGGGTGGGTCAGCCCCAGCATTTT. This encodes CASSSTRDRVGQPQHF.

This rearrangement joins TRBV19 to TRBJ2-2; D not resolved. CDR1 LNHDA and CDR2 SQIVND come from the germline V gene (reference sequence). This CDR3 is 14 amino acids long. Between the trimmed V and J ends, which lost 5 bases and 8 bases, there was a span of 15 bases. This chain's CDR3 is CASSFLSPWGELFF. The CDR3, as DNA: TGTGCCAGTAGTTTCCTTAGCCCCTGGGGGGAGCTGTTTTTT.

This chain joins TRBV9 and TRBJ2-2; D tentatively reads TRBD1 or TRBD2 (5 bases each). The CDR3 has 17 residues. The germline V gene has CDR1 SGDLS and CDR2 YYNGEE. Trimming left V 4 bases short and J 0 bases short, with 16 bases between. The DNA for the CDR3 is TGTGCCAGCAGCCCAAGGGGAGATCCGACGAACACCGGGGAGCTGTTTTTT. It encodes CASSPRGDPTNTGELFF.

The rearrangement links TRBV6-5 to TRBJ2-7; D is possibly TRBD2 (5 bases). This CDR3 contains 14 residues. Trimming took 0 bases from V and 5 from J, leaving 11 bases between them. Germline V gene sequence: CDR1 MNHEY, CDR2 SVGAGI. The CDR3 here is CASSYSRVGDEQYF. CDR3 coding DNA: TGTGCCAGCAGTTACTCGAGGGTCGGGGACGAGCAGTACTTC.

The chain employs TRBV11-2 and TRBJ1-3, with D tentatively TRBD1 (5 bases). Trimming cost V 6 bases and J 8 bases, with 17 bases left between them. Per the germline V gene, CDR1 is SGHAT and CDR2 is FQNNGV. The CDR3 has 14 residues. In DNA, the CDR3 is TGTGCCAGCAGTCGAGGGACGGGAGAGGACACCATATATTTT. This translates into CASSRGTGEDTIYF.

The rearrangement joins TRBV11-2 to TRBJ1-2; D uncertain. CDR1 is SGHAT, CDR2 FQNNGV, per germline. The germline V and J ends were trimmed by 0 bases and 1 base, with 9 bases remaining between them. This CDR3 comprises 15 residues. In nucleotides, the CDR3 is TGTGCCAGCAGCTTAGATCCCAGCGGTAACTATGGCTACACCTTC. Amino acid sequence: CASSLDPSGNYGYTF.

The J gene is TRBJ1-2, the V gene TRBV11-2; perhaps TRBD1 as D (5 bases). Trimming removed 3 bases at V and 4 bases at J, with 12 bases between. This CDR3 is 14 amino acids long. Looked up from germline, CDR1 is SGHAT and CDR2 is FQNNGV. As DNA, the CDR3 is TGTGCCAGCAGCTTCGGGGGTCCTATCTATGGCTACACCTTC. It encodes CASSFGGPIYGYTF. Full variable domain (outside the CDR3, taken from reference TRBV11-2 and TRBJ1-2): EAGVAQSPRYKIIEKRQSVAFWCNPISGHATLYWYQQILGQGPKLLIQFQNNGVVDDSQLPKDRFSAERLKGVDSTLKIQPAKLEDSAVYLCASSFGGPIYGYTFGSGTRLTVV.

V usage is TRBV11-3 and J usage is TRBJ2-1; D gene unclear. The germline V gene has CDR1 SGHNT and CDR2 YENEEA. The CDR3 spans 15 residues. The germline V and J ends were trimmed by 5 bases and 8 bases, with 19 bases remaining between them. For the CDR3, the DNA is TGTGCCAGCAGCCAGTACACAACGACGAGGCATGAGCAGTTCTTC. Amino acids: CASSQYTTTRHEQFF. The complete variable domain, with remaining parts taken from reference TRBV11-3 and TRBJ2-1, reads EAGVVQSPRYKIIEKKQPVAFWCNPISGHNTLYWYLQNLGQGPELLIRYENEEAVDDSQLPKDRFSAERLKGVDSTLKIQPAELGDSAVYLCASSQYTTTRHEQFFGPGTRLTVL.

The chain uses TRBV5-8 and TRBJ1-2; D is unresolved. The V end was cut by 4 bases, the J end by 4 bases, with 14 bases between. The CDR3 covers 14 residues. The germline V gene encodes CDR1 SGHTS and CDR2 YDEGEE. This chain's CDR3 is CASSPQRLSYGYTF. The CDR3 DNA follows: TGTGCCAGCAGCCCGCAGCGTCTTAGCTATGGCTACACCTTC.

V gene TRBV3-1 (or the pseudogene TRBV3-2) combines with J gene TRBJ1-1, with TRBD1 matching over 9 bases. Per the germline V gene, CDR1 is LGHDT and CDR2 is YNNKEL (reference sequence). The CDR3 covers 14 residues. The V gene end was trimmed by 3 bases and the J gene end by 8 bases; junction bases not matched to a gene: 7. The DNA for the CDR3 is TGTGCCAGCAGCCAGAGGGGGACAGGGAGGGAAGCTTTCTTT. This translates into CASSQRGTGREAFF.

The V and J genes are TRBV5-1 and TRBJ1-1; 9 bases agree with TRBD1. Germline V lookup: CDR1 SGHRS, CDR2 YFSETQ. The length of the CDR3 is 16 residues. The junction had 7 bases not matched to a gene; V was cut back by 0 bases and J by 4 bases. The CDR3 DNA sequence: TGCGCCAGCAGCTTGGGGGACAGGGTCTTGGCCACTGAAGCTTTCTTT. Protein product: CASSLGDRVLATEAFF.

The chain has TRBV5-1 and TRBJ1-4; 9 bases map to TRBD1. Losses at the gene ends were 7 bases for V and 4 bases for J; bases not matched to a gene: 8. This CDR3 spans 15 amino acids. CDR1 is SGHRS, CDR2 YFSETQ, per germline. The CDR3 DNA sequence: TGCGCCAGCGCTCCCGGGACAGGGATTAATGAAAAACTGTTTTTT. As protein: CASAPGTGINEKLFF.

The chain joins TRBV28 to TRBJ2-7; the D call may be TRBD1 or TRBD2 (6 bases each). Germline loops: CDR1 MDHEN, CDR2 SYDVKM. This CDR3 has 13 residues. V was trimmed by 6 bases and J by 7 bases, leaving 16 bases between them. This chain's CDR3 is CASSTPGGLEQYF. The CDR3 DNA reads as TGTGCCAGCAGCACCCCCGGGGGCTTGGAGCAGTACTTC.

The chain has TRBV3-1 (or the pseudogene TRBV3-2) and TRBJ2-4, with 7 bases fitting TRBD2. The CDR3 is made up of 17 amino acids. The junction had 11 bases not matched to a gene; V was cut back by 1 base and J by 5 bases. Germline V gene data show CDR1 as LGHDT and CDR2 as YNNKEL (reference sequence). CDR3 protein: CASSQAPVSAGENIQYF. The CDR3 DNA reads as TGTGCCAGCAGCCAAGCTCCAGTTTCGGCGGGAGAAAACATTCAGTACTTC.